Following are 27 T cell receptor beta chains from one sample sequenced in a study of T cells after posttransplantation cyclophosphamide (dated by TCRdb to the mid-2010s). Libraries were constructed by the immunoSEQ multiplex PCR assay. Here the immuneACCESS table is served through TCRdb, limited to in-frame sequences with V and J called. Missing clones are a known gap in these copies; in checked studies unresolved V genes cover under half, and the rest lacks a known reason. Counted in this sample were under 75,000 clones; 80% to 95% of them appeared once. The ten largest make up about 3.2% of the sample. The sequenced material came from PBMCs. The receptors stem from a woman between 25 and 40 years old in good health and a related stem cell transplant donor.

V usage is TRBV5-4 and J usage is TRBJ2-7; 10 bases match TRBD1. Germline-derived CDR1 and CDR2 are SGHNT and YYREEE (reference sequence). The CDR3 runs 14 residues. J gave up 5 bases and V 4 bases, and 6 bases lay outside the gene matches. CDR3 DNA: TGTGCCAGCAGCCCTGACAGGGGGCTGAACGAGCAGTACTTC. It encodes CASSPDRGLNEQYF.

The rearrangement links TRBV7-9 to TRBJ2-4; perhaps TRBD2 as D (7 bases). Trimming took off 1 base at V and 8 bases at J, with 15 bases between the two ends. Germline-derived CDR1 and CDR2 are SEHNR and FQNEAQ (reference sequence). The CDR3 sequence is 15 residues long. CDR3 sequence (DNA): TGTGCCAGCAGCTTAGACGGGGGGCAGGTGGACATTCAGTACTTC. Its translation is CASSLDGGQVDIQYF.

The V and J genes are TRBV7-9 and TRBJ2-3; D is unclear. Germline CDR1 SEHNR, CDR2 FQNEAQ (reference sequence). There are 12 residues in the CDR3. V lost 4 bases, J lost 2 bases, and 4 bases lay in between. CDR3 sequence reads: CASSSPTDTQYF. CDR3 coding DNA: TGTGCCAGCAGCTCCCCCACAGATACGCAGTATTTT.

Only one count was recorded for this clone. The genes are TRBV20-1 and TRBJ1-1; D is undetermined. Trimming left V 1 base short and J 3 bases short, with 3 bases between. Germline values: CDR1 DFQATT, CDR2 SNEGSKA (reference sequence). The CDR3 has 11 residues. Here the CDR3 reads CSARGDTEAFF. In DNA form, the CDR3 reads TGCAGTGCTAGAGGGGACACTGAAGCTTTCTTT.

The chain couples TRBV4-1 to TRBJ2-3; D gene uncertain. Germline V gene data show CDR1 as MGHRA and CDR2 as YSYEKL. The CDR3 length is 17 residues. Trimming removed 0 bases at V and 1 base at J, with 14 bases between. This CDR3 is CASSQERPAVGTDTQYF. The CDR3, as DNA: TGCGCCAGCAGCCAAGAAAGGCCGGCAGTAGGCACAGATACGCAGTATTTT.

The V and J genes are TRBV2 and TRBJ2-2; D remains ambiguous. The germline V and J ends were trimmed by 2 bases and 4 bases, with 5 bases remaining between them. This CDR3 has 13 residues. Germline CDR1 SNHLY, CDR2 FYNNEI. CDR3 sequence (DNA): TGTGCCAGCAGTGAATTCTTCACCGGGGAGCTGTTTTTT. Translation: CASSEFFTGELFF.

This clone occurred a few times. This sequence joins TRBV9 and TRBJ2-3, with a possible D match to TRBD2 (5 bases). V lost 0 bases and J 2 bases, leaving 10 bases between the germline ends. The CDR3 covers 15 residues. Germline assignment: CDR1 SGDLS and CDR2 YYNGEE. The CDR3 DNA is TGTGCCAGCAGCGTAGGAAGCGGTTACACAGATACGCAGTATTTT. This codes for CASSVGSGYTDTQYF. The entire variable domain, with the rest obtained from reference TRBV9 and TRBJ2-3, is as follows: DSGVTQTPKHLITATGQRVTLRCSPRSGDLSVYWYQQSLDQGLQFLIQYYNGEERAKGNILERFSAQQFPDLHSELNLSSLELGDSALYFCASSVGSGYTDTQYFGPGTRLTVL.

This chain uses TRBV5-1 with TRBJ2-7, with TRBD1 identical over 8 bases. Per the germline V gene, CDR1 is SGHRS and CDR2 is YFSETQ. The CDR3 spans 14 residues. Unmatched junction bases numbered 5, after V lost 4 bases and J lost 2 bases. The chain's CDR3 is CASSLTGDPYEQYF. CDR3 nucleotides: TGCGCCAGCAGCCTGACAGGGGACCCCTACGAGCAGTACTTC.

The chain couples TRBV5-1 to TRBJ2-5, with 11 nucleotides matching TRBD1. V lost 4 bases and J lost 7; bases outside the gene matches: 6. Per germline, CDR1 SGHRS and CDR2 YFSETQ. The CDR3 is 14 amino acids. The CDR3 protein is CASSDGDRGATQYF. CDR3 nucleotide sequence: TGCGCCAGCAGCGACGGGGACAGGGGGGCGACCCAGTACTTC. The whole variable domain, filled in from reference TRBV5-1 and TRBJ2-5, reads KAGVTQTPRYLIKTRGQQVTLSCSPISGHRSVSWYQQTPGQGLQFLFEYFSETQRNKGNFPGRFSGRQFSNSRSEMNVSTLELGDSALYLCASSDGDRGATQYFGPGTRLLVL.

The rearrangement uses TRBV6-5 and TRBJ1-2; tentative D call: TRBD1 (6 bases). The CDR3 covers 15 residues. Germline V gives CDR1 MNHEY, CDR2 SVGAGI. Trimming cost V 3 bases and J 4 bases, with 15 bases left between them. The CDR3 DNA sequence: TGTGCCAGCAGTTATCGTAGCAGGGGAGGCTATGGCTACACCTTC. It is translated as CASSYRSRGGYGYTF.

The chain has TRBV4-3 and TRBJ2-1; D may match TRBD1 or TRBD2 (5 bases each). CDR3 length: 15 amino acids. Trimming took 4 bases from V and 5 from J, leaving 15 bases between them. Germline CDR1 is LGHNA and CDR2 is YSLEER. The CDR3 DNA sequence: TGCGCCAGCAGCCGCCACCGGGACCAGAACAATGAGCAGTTCTTC. It translates to CASSRHRDQNNEQFF.

The J gene is TRBJ1-1, the V gene TRBV14; weak D call: TRBD1 (5 bases). CDR3 length equals 15 residues. Looked up from germline, CDR1 is SGHDN and CDR2 is FVKESK. V was clipped by 1 base and J by 3 bases, with 12 bases between them. DNA of the CDR3: TGTGCCAGCAGCCAAGTAGGCGGGGGGGACACTGAAGCTTTCTTT. It specifies CASSQVGGGDTEAFF.

V usage is TRBV19 and J usage is TRBJ2-1; D tentatively fits TRBD1 or TRBD2 (5 bases each). V lost 2 bases, J lost 10 bases, and 21 bases lay in between. This CDR3 spans 16 amino acids. Germline CDR1 reads LNHDA; CDR2 reads SQIVND (reference sequence). This chain's CDR3 is CASSIMRGTPFMEQFF. CDR3 nucleotide sequence: TGTGCCAGTAGTATAATGAGAGGGACCCCTTTTATGGAGCAGTTCTTC. Looking up the rest from reference TRBV19 and TRBJ2-1 gives the full variable domain: DGGITQSPKYLFRKEGQNVTLSCEQNLNHDAMYWYRQDPGQGLRLIYYSQIVNDFQKGDIAEGYSVSREKKESFPLTVTSAQKNPTAFYLCASSIMRGTPFMEQFFGPGTRLTVL.

This chain connects TRBV9 to TRBJ1-4, with 7 bases fitting TRBD1. V lost 4 bases, J lost 3 bases, and 3 bases stayed unmatched. Germline CDR1 reads SGDLS; CDR2 reads YYNGEE. The CDR3 is 14 residues long. CDR3 amino acids: CASSTTGANEKLFF. CDR3 coding DNA: TGTGCCAGCAGCACAACAGGGGCTAATGAAAAACTGTTTTTT.

The chain recombines TRBV4-3 with TRBJ2-4, with D unclear. The germline V and J ends were trimmed by 1 base and 5 bases, with 9 bases remaining between them. CDR3 size: 14 residues. Germline CDR1 LGHNA, CDR2 YSLEER. CDR3 DNA: TGCGCCAGCAGCCAAGGAATTTGGGAAAACATTCAGTACTTC. It codes for CASSQGIWENIQYF.

V and J are TRBV19 and TRBJ1-5; 11 bases agree with TRBD1. J lost 3 bases, V lost 6 bases, and 7 bases had no gene match. The CDR3 is 16 residues long. CDR1 and CDR2 from the germline V gene are LNHDA and SQIVND (reference sequence). This CDR3 is CASRLGDRGINQPQHF. The DNA for the CDR3 is TGTGCCAGTAGACTCGGGGACAGGGGGATCAATCAGCCCCAGCATTTT.

The chain uses TRBV19 and TRBJ1-2; no reliable D call. V lost 4 bases and J 3 bases, leaving 15 bases between the germline ends. Germline values: CDR1 LNHDA, CDR2 SQIVND (reference sequence). This CDR3 is built from 15 residues. This CDR3 is CASSTTHKGDYGYTF. The CDR3 DNA reads TGTGCCAGTAGTACCACCCACAAGGGCGACTATGGCTACACCTTC. Full variable domain (outside the CDR3, taken from reference TRBV19 and TRBJ1-2): DGGITQSPKYLFRKEGQNVTLSCEQNLNHDAMYWYRQDPGQGLRLIYYSQIVNDFQKGDIAEGYSVSREKKESFPLTVTSAQKNPTAFYLCASSTTHKGDYGYTFGSGTRLTVV.

This chain links TRBV6-6 with TRBJ2-5; D gene unclear. The CDR3 spans 15 residues. V was shortened by 6 bases and J by 1 base, with 15 bases between the two germline ends. Germline CDR1 is MNHNY and CDR2 is SVGAGI (reference sequence). The CDR3 sequence: CASSLYAAVQETQYF. DNA of the CDR3: TGTGCCAGCAGCCTATACGCGGCGGTCCAAGAGACCCAGTACTTC.

CDR3 nucleotide sequence: TGTGCCAGCAGCTTCGCGAGACAACCACGCACAGATACGCAGTATTTT. It specifies CASSFARQPRTDTQYF. The gene calls are TRBV7-2 and TRBJ2-3; D is undetermined. The CDR3 is made up of 16 amino acids. CDR1 is SGHTA and CDR2 is FQGNSA in the germline V gene. Trimming removed 3 bases from V and 1 base from J, with 14 bases in between.

V is TRBV11-2 and J is TRBJ1-5; D is uncertain. The V gene's germline CDR1 is SGHAT and CDR2 FQNNGV. This CDR3 spans 14 amino acids. Trimming took 1 base from V and 4 from J, leaving 8 bases between them. CDR3 loop: CASSLAANNQPQHF. The CDR3, as DNA: TGTGCCAGCAGCTTAGCAGCGAATAATCAGCCCCAGCATTTT.

This chain joins TRBV7-2 and TRBJ2-7, with 10 bases lining up with TRBD1. Germline CDR1 and CDR2: SGHTA and FQGNSA. This CDR3 has 15 amino acids. V shed 1 base, J shed 6 bases, and the junction held 6 bases outside the gene matches. Here the CDR3 reads CASSLEGQGFGEQYF. CDR3 nucleotide sequence: TGTGCCAGCAGCTTAGAGGGACAGGGGTTTGGCGAGCAGTACTTC.

The chain joins TRBV4-1 to TRBJ1-6, with 8 bases identical to TRBD1. This CDR3 spans 16 amino acids. Germline lookup yields CDR1 MGHRA and CDR2 YSYEKL. Trimming cost V 2 bases and J 10 bases; bases outside gene matches: 10. CDR3 DNA: TGCGCCAGCAGCCAACCCGGACAGGGACGGGGGTCACCCCTCCACTTT. It yields the protein CASSQPGQGRGSPLHF.

The chain is built from TRBV12-5 and TRBJ2-7, with 9 bases lining up with TRBD1. Unmatched junction bases numbered 2, after V lost 1 base and J lost 1 base. This CDR3 has 15 amino acids. Germline V gene lookup returns CDR1 LGHNT and CDR2 FRNRAP. The CDR3 protein is CASGLGQGESYEQYF. CDR3 sequence (DNA): TGTGCTAGTGGTTTGGGACAGGGGGAATCCTACGAGCAGTACTTC.

This chain uses TRBV6-1 with TRBJ1-1; the match to TRBD1 covers 8 bases. CDR1 is MNHNS and CDR2 is SASEGT in the germline V gene. The V segment lost 5 bases and the J segment 3 bases; nucleotides outside the gene matches: 5. The CDR3 covers 14 residues. The CDR3 reads CASSHTGGDTEAFF. DNA for the CDR3: TGTGCCAGCAGTCATACAGGGGGGGACACTGAAGCTTTCTTT.

The count of this clone is one. The gene calls are TRBV6-6 and TRBJ1-2; 7 nucleotides align to TRBD1. CDR3 size: 15 residues. V was pared by 5 bases and J by 4 bases, with 10 bases of the junction left unmatched. Germline V gene lookup returns CDR1 MNHNY and CDR2 SVGAGI (reference sequence). CDR3 sequence (DNA): TGTGCCAGCAGTGCTACTTCGACAGGGACCTATGGCTACACCTTC. It specifies CASSATSTGTYGYTF.

This chain joins TRBV21-1 and TRBJ1-5; the table's D gene call, TRBD1, was not cross checked with the DNA. TRBV21-1 is labeled a pseudogene. This CDR3 has 14 amino acids. This chain's CDR3 is CASSLRQSNQPQHF. As DNA, the CDR3 is TGTGCCAGCAGCCTTCGACAGAGCAATCAGCCCCAGCATTTT.

V and J are TRBV4-1 and TRBJ1-5, with 7 bases fitting TRBD1. The trim removed 4 bases at V and 0 bases at J, leaving 12 bases unmatched. The V gene's germline CDR1 is MGHRA and CDR2 YSYEKL. This CDR3 region has 18 residues. The CDR3 loop is CASSRDRDSLYSNQPQHF. The CDR3 DNA reads as TGCGCCAGCAGCCGAGACCGGGACAGCCTGTATAGCAATCAGCCCCAGCATTTT.